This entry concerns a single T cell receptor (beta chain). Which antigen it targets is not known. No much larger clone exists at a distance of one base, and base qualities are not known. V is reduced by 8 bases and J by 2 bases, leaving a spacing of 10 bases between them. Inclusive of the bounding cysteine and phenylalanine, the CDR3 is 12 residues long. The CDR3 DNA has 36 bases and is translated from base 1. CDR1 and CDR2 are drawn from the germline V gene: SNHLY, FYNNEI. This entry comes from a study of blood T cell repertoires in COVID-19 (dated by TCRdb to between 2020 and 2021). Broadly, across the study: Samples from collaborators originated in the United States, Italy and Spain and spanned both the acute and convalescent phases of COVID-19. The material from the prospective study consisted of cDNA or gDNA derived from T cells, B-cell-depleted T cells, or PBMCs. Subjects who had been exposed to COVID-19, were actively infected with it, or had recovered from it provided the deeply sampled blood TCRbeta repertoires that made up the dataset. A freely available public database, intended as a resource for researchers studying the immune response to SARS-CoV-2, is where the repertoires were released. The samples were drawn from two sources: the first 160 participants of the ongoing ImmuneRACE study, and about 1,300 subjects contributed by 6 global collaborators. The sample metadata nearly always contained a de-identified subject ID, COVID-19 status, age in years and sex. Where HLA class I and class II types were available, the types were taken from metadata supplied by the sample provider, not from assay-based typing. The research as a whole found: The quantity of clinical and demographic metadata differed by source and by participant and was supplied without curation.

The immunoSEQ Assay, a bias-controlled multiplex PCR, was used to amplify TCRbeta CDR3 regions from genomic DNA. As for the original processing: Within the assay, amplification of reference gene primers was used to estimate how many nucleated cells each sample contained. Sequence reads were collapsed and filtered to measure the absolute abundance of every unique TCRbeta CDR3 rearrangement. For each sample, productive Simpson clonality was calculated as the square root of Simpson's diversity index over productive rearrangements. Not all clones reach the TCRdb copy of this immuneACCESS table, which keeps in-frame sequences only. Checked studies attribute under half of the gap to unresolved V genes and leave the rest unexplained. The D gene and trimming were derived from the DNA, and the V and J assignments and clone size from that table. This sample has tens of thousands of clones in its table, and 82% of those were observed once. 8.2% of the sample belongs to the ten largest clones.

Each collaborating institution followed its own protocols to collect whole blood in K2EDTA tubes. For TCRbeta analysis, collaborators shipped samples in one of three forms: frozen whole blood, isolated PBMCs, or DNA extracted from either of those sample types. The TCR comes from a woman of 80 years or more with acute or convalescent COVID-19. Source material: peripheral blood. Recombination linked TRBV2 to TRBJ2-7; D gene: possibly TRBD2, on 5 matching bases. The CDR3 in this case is CASVERTYEQYF. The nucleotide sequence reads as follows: TGTGCCAGCGTAGAGCGGACCTACGAGCAGTACTTC.